Listed below are T cell receptor beta chains from one sample, sequenced in a study of breast tumors, draining lymph nodes, adjacent tissues. TCRdb re-called the multiplex PCR reads with MiXCR, one entry per CDR3 protein. The sample has around 250,000 distinct CDR3 sequences; less than 40% are singletons. The sample consisted of axillary lymph node tissue. These receptors all come from a female donor with breast cancer. Some clones in this sample may be carry-over from other donors' samples. CDR3s include the opening cysteine and the closing phenylalanine or tryptophan. The order of the fields is J gene, V gene, D gene, clone size, CDR3 length, CDR3 protein. The D gene is left open where the match is weak. Some rows mark clone size as missing; the rest say once, few, many or name a class of expanded clone.

TRBJ2-7	TRBV30	.	.	12	CAWSQGPYEQYF
TRBJ1-3	TRBV6-6	.	.	14	CASSATGSGNTIYF
TRBJ2-1	TRBV6-6	TRBD2	.	15	CASSYVTSGTHEQFF
TRBJ1-2	TRBV25-1	TRBD1	many	14	CASSGGTGIYGYTF
TRBJ2-1	TRBV2	TRBD2	.	16	CASSYQGLAGGIEQFF
TRBJ2-5	TRBV11-3	.	.	14	CASSLVGGAETQYF
TRBJ1-4	TRBV29-1	.	.	12	CSVGQGSEKLFF
TRBJ2-1	TRBV9	TRBD1	many	18	CASSPRGVGTGPYNEQFF
TRBJ1-2	TRBV7-2	.	few	14	CASSLRTVLEGYTF
TRBJ1-1	TRBV24-1	.	few	12	CATSDSDREAFF
TRBJ1-4	TRBV9	.	.	16	CASSVVSGPGNEKLFF
TRBJ2-1	TRBV4-1	.	medium-sized	15	CASSQEERGGNEQFF
TRBJ2-7	TRBV4-1	.	many	14	CASRLNRFAYEQYF
TRBJ1-4	TRBV18	.	few	17	CASSPPSHHPTNEKLFF
TRBJ2-1	TRBV6-5	TRBD2	few	14	CASSPGTSFNGQFF
TRBJ2-1	TRBV7-7	TRBD2	.	19	CASSLYARTSGGYYNEQFF
TRBJ2-3	TRBV20-1	.	.	12	CSARGPTDTQYF
TRBJ2-5	TRBV11-2	.	many	16	CASSFPGGQGRETQYF
TRBJ1-3	TRBV29-1	.	many	11	CSVEAGNTIYF
TRBJ1-2	TRBV19	.	many	16	CASSLGHLGLLEGYTF
TRBJ2-3	TRBV12-3/TRBV12-4	.	few	15	CASSFTGLSTDTQYF
TRBJ2-7	TRBV7-8	.	many	14	CASSSRTETYEQYF
TRBJ1-3	TRBV2	.	many	14	CASTEGSIGNTIYF
TRBJ1-6	TRBV5-6	.	many	12	CASSESKLPLHF
TRBJ1-2	TRBV6-5	.	.	15	CASSPAPGPNYGYTF
TRBJ1-4	TRBV20-1	TRBD1	.	16	CSAHRGRDRGEEKLFF
TRBJ1-6	TRBV28	TRBD1	few	12	CASGTGASPLHF
TRBJ1-2	TRBV20-1	.	.	11	CVGAANYGYTF
TRBJ2-5	TRBV2	.	many	13	CASSHERQETQYF
TRBJ2-2	TRBV20-1	.	.	11	CSARKTGELFF
TRBJ1-6	TRBV7-2	.	.	17	CASSPQWGARANSPLHF
TRBJ2-1	TRBV7-2	.	many	15	CASSLGGGLVNEQFF
TRBJ2-2	TRBV12-3/TRBV12-4	.	many	14	CASSFEVVTGELFF
TRBJ2-1	TRBV15	TRBD1	once	15	CATSRAGDRGGEQFF
TRBJ2-1	TRBV28	TRBD1	few	15	CASTLDRVSYNEQFF
TRBJ2-7	TRBV27	.	few	11	CASRNSYEQYF